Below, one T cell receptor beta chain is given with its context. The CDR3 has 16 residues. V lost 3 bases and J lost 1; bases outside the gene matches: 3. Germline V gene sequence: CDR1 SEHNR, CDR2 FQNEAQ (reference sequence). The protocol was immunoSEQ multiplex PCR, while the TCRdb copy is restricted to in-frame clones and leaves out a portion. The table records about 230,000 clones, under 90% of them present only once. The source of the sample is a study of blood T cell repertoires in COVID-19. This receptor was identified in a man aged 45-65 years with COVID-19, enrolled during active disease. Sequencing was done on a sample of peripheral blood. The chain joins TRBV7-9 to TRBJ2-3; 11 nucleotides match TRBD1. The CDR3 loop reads CASSFRDRGGTDTQYF. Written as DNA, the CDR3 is TGTGCCAGCAGCTTTAGGGACAGGGGGGGCACAGATACGCAGTATTTT.